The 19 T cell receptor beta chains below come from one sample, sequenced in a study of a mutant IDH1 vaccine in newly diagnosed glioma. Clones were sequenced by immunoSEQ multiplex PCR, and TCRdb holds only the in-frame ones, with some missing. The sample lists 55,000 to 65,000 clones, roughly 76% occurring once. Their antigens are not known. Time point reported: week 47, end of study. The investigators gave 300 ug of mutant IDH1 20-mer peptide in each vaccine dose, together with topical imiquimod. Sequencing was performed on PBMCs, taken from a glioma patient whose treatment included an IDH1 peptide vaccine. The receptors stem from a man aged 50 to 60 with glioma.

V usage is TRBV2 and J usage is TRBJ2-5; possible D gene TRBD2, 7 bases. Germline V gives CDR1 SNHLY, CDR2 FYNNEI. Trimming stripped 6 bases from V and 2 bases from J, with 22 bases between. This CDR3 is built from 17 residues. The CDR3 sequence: CASSGGPGGGFQETQYF. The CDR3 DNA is TGTGCCAGCAGCGGTGGGCCGGGCGGGGGCTTTCAAGAGACCCAGTACTTC.

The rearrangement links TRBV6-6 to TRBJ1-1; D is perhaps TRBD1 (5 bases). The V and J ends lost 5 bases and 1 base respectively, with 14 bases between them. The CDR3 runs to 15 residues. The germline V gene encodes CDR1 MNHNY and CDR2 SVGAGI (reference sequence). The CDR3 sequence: CASSGPGKSNTEAFF. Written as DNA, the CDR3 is TGTGCCAGCAGTGGGCCAGGGAAATCGAACACTGAAGCTTTCTTT.

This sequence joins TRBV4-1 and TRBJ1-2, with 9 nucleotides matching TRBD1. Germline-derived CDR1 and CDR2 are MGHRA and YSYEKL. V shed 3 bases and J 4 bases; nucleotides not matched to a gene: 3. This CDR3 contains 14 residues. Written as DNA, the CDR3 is TGCGCCAGCAGCCAGGGGGACAGGGCCTATGGCTACACCTTC. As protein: CASSQGDRAYGYTF.

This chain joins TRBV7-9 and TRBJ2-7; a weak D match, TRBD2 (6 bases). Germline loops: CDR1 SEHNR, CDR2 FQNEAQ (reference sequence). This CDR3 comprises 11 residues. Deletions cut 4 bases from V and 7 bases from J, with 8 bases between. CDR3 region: CASSWGGEQYF. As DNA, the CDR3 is TGTGCCAGCAGCTGGGGAGGTGAGCAGTACTTC.

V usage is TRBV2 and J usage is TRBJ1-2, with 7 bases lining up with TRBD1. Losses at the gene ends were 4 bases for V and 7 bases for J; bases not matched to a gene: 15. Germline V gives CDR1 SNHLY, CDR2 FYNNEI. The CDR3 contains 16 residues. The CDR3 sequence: CASSALKRDSMRGYTF. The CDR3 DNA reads TGTGCCAGCAGTGCCCTAAAACGGGACAGTATGCGTGGCTACACCTTC.

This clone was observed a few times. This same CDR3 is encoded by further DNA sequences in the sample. This CDR3 is CASSQDGAGQPQHF. In nucleotides, the CDR3 is TGTGCCAGCAGCCAAGATGGAGCGGGGCAGCCCCAGCATTTT. This sequence joins TRBV4-2 and TRBJ1-5; D call uncertain. The V end lost 0 bases, the J end lost 7 bases, and 10 bases lay between the germline ends. Per the germline V gene, CDR1 is LGHNA and CDR2 is YNFKEQ. The CDR3 length is 14 residues.

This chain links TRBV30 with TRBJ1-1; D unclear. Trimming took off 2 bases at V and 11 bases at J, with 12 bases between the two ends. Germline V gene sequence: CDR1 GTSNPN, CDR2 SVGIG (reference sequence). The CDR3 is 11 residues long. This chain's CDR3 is CAWSQVFEAFF. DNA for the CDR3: TGTGCCTGGAGTCAGGTATTTGAGGCTTTCTTT.

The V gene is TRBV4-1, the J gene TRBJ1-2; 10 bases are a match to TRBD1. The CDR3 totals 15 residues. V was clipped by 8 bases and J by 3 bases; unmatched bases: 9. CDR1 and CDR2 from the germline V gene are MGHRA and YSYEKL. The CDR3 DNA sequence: TGCGCCAGCCGACCGGGGGGACAGGGGCACTATGGCTACACCTTC. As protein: CASRPGGQGHYGYTF.

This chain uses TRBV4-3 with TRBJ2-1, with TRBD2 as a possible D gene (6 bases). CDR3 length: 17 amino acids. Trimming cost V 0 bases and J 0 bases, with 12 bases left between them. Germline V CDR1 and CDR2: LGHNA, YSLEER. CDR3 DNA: TGCGCCAGCAGCCAAGATACTCCCGGGGGCTCCTACAATGAGCAGTTCTTC. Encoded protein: CASSQDTPGGSYNEQFF.

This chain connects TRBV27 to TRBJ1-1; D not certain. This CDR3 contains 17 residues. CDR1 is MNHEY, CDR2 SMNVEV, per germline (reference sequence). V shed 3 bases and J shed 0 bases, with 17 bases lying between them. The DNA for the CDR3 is TGTGCCAGCAGTTTGCGCGCCGGGAGTTTCGTGAACACTGAAGCTTTCTTT. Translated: CASSLRAGSFVNTEAFF.

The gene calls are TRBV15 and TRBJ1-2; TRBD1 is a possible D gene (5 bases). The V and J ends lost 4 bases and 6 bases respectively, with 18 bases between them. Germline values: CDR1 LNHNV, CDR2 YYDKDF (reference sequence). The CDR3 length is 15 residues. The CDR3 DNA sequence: TGTGCCACCAGCACCCGGCAGGGCAGGGAAGATGGCTACACCTTC. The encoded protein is CATSTRQGREDGYTF.

The CDR3 DNA reads TGTGCCAGCGGCCGGGACAGGGGGAACTACGAGCAGTACTTC. Residues: CASGRDRGNYEQYF. This rearrangement joins TRBV2 to TRBJ2-7, with 11 bases identical to TRBD1. This CDR3 has 14 amino acids. With 8 bases clipped from V and 3 bases from J, the junction kept 6 bases outside the gene matches. The germline V gene has CDR1 SNHLY and CDR2 FYNNEI.

The CDR3 DNA reads TGTGCCAGCAGCCCCTTGTTGGCGGCCGGGGAGCTGTTTTTT. This encodes CASSPLLAAGELFF. V gene TRBV6-6 combines with J gene TRBJ2-2, with D uncertain. From germline, CDR1 is MNHNY and CDR2 SVGAGI (reference sequence). The CDR3 totals 14 residues. Trimming pared 6 bases from V and 6 bases from J, leaving 14 bases between.

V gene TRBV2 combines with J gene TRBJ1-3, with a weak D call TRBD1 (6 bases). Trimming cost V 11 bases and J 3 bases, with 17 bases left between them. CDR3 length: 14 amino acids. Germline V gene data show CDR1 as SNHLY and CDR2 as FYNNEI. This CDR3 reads CAVPGRGVGNTIYF. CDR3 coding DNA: TGTGCCGTACCGGGCAGGGGTGTTGGAAACACCATATATTTT.

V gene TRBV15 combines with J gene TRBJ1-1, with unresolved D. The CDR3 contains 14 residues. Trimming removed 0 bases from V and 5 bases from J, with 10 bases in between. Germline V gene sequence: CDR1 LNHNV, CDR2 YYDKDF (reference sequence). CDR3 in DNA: TGTGCCACCAGCAGAGAAGTAGTAAGGACTGAAGCTTTCTTT. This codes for CATSREVVRTEAFF.

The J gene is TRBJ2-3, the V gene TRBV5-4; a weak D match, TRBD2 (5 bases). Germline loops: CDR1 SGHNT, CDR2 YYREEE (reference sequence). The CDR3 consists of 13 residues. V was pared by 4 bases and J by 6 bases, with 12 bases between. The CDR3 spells CASSNSASDTQYF. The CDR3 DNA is TGTGCCAGCAGCAATAGCGCTTCGGATACGCAGTATTTT. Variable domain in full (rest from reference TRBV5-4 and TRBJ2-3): ETGVTQSPTHLIKTRGQQVTLRCSSQSGHNTVSWYQQALGQGPQFIFQYYREEENGRGNFPPRFSGLQFPNYSSELNVNALELDDSALYLCASSNSASDTQYFGPGTRLTVL.

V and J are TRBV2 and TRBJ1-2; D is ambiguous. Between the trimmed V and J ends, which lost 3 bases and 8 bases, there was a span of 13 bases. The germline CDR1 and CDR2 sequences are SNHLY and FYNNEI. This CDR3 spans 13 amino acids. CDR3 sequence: CASSESGDRGYTF. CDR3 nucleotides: TGTGCCAGCAGTGAGTCCGGGGATCGAGGCTACACCTTC. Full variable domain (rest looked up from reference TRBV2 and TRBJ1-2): EPEVTQTPSHQVTQMGQEVILRCVPISNHLYFYWYRQILGQKVEFLVSFYNNEISEKSEIFDDQFSVERPDGSNFTLKIRSTKLEDSAMYFCASSESGDRGYTFGSGTRLTVV.

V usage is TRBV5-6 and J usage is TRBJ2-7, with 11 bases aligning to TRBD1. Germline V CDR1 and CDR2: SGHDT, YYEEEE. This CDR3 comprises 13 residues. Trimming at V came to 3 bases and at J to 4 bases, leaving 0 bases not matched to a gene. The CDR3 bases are TGTGCCAGCAGCTGGGACAGGGGGTACGAGCAGTACTTC. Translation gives CASSWDRGYEQYF.

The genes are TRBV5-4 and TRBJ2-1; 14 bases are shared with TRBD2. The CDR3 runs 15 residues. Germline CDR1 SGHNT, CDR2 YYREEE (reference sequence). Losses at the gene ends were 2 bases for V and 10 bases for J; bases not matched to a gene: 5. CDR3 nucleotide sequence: TGTGCCAGCAGCTTCAGACTAGCGGGGGGGACGGAGCAGTTCTTC. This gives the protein CASSFRLAGGTEQFF.